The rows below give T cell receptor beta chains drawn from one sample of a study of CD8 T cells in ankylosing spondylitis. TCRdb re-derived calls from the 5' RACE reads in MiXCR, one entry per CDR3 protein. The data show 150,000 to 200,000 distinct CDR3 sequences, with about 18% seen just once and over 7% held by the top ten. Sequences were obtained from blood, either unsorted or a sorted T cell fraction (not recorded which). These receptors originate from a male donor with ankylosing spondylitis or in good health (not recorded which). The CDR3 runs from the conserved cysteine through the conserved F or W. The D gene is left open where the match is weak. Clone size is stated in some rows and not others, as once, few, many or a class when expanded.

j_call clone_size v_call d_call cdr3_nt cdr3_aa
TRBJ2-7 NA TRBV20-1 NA TGCAGTGCTCCGAGCCCGGGGTACGAGCAGTACTTC CSAPSPGYEQYF
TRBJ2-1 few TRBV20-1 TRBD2 TGCAGTGCTACGGGACTAGCGGGAGATAACGAGTTCTTC CSATGLAGDNEFF
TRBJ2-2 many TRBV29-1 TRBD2 TGCAGCGTTAGGCGGGAGCCCGGGGAGCTGTTTTTT CSVRREPGELFF
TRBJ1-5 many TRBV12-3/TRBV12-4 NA TGTGCCAGCAGTGGACGCGGGAAATTTCAGCCCCAGCATTTT CASSGRGKFQPQHF
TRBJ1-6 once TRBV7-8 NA TGTGCCAGCAGCTTAGGGCCCTATAATTCACCCCTCCACTTT CASSLGPYNSPLHF
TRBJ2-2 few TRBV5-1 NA TGCGCCAGCAGCTTGGGGGAGACAGCGAACACCGGGGAGCTGTTTTTT CASSLGETANTGELFF
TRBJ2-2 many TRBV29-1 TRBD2 TGCAGCGTGACGGGACTAGGTAACACCGGGGAGCTGTTTTTT CSVTGLGNTGELFF
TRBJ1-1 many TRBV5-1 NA TGCGCCAGCAGCCCCGACGTTATGGCCACTGAAGCTTTCTTT CASSPDVMATEAFF
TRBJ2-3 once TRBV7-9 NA TGTGCCAGCAGCTTAGGACCTAGCACAGATACGCAGTATTTT CASSLGPSTDTQYF
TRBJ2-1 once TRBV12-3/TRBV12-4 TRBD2 TGTGCCAGCAGTTTACGGAGGGGCGCGTACGGGAGGGCCTACAATGAGCAGTTCTTC CASSLRRGAYGRAYNEQFF
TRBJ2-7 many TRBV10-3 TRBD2 TGTGCCATCAGTGTCGGGACTAGAGCCTACGAGCAGTACTTC CAISVGTRAYEQYF
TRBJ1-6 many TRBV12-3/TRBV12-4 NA TGTGCCAGCAGTTTAGATAATTCACCCCTCCACTTT CASSLDNSPLHF
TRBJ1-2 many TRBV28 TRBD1 TGTGCCAGCAGCCCCCGGGCAGGGGGGGTTAGCTACACCTTC CASSPRAGGVSYTF
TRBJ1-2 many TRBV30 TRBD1 TGTGCCTGGAGTGAGGGGACAGCTAACTATGGCTACACCTTC CAWSEGTANYGYTF
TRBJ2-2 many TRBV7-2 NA TGTGCCAGCAGCTTTGCGGTCGCGAACACCGGGGAGCTGTTTTTT CASSFAVANTGELFF
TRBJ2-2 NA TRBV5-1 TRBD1 TGCGCCAGCGGTTGGAGACAGGGGAACACCGGGGAGCTGTTTTTT CASGWRQGNTGELFF
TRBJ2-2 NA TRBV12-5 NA TGTGCTAGTGGTAACCGGCAGGGCAACACCGGGGAGCTGTTTTTT CASGNRQGNTGELFF
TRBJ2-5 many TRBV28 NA TGTGCCAGCAGTCGCCTTCCTCCCTTTGAAGAGACCCAGTACTTC CASSRLPPFEETQYF
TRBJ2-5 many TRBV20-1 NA TGCAGTGCTTCCCAAGAGACCCAGTACTTC CSASQETQYF
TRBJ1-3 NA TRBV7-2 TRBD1 TGTGCCAGCACCCCTGGACAGGTCTCTGGAAACACCATATATTTT CASTPGQVSGNTIYF
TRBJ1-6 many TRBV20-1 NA TGCAGTGCGGCAGGGCTATCACCCCTCCACTTT CSAAGLSPLHF
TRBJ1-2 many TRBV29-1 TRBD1 TGCAGCACTCGGGACAGCTATGGCTACACCTTC CSTRDSYGYTF
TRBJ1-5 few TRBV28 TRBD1 TGTGCCAGCAACTGGGGACAGGGCGATGTAATGAGCAATCAGCCCCAGCATTTT CASNWGQGDVMSNQPQHF
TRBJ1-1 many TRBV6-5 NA TGTGCCACCGAGTGGGGCACTGAAGCTTTCTTT CATEWGTEAFF
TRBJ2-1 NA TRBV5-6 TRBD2 TGTGCCAGCAGCTCCGGGACTAGCCTAAATGAGCAGTTCTTC CASSSGTSLNEQFF
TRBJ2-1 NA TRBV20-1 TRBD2 TGCAGTGCCGAGATTAGCGGGAGCTCTTACAATGAGCAGTTCTTC CSAEISGSSYNEQFF
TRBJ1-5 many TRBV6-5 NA TGTGCCAGCAGTTACTCGTGGGAGGCCGGCAATCAGCCCCAGCATTTT CASSYSWEAGNQPQHF
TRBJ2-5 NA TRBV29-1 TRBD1 TGCAGCGTTTATACCCCCGGGACAGTCCAAGAGACCCAGTACTTC CSVYTPGTVQETQYF
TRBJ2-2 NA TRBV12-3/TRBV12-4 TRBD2 TGTGCCAGCAGTTTAGGGGTAGCGGGAGGCCCCGGGGAGCTGTTTTTT CASSLGVAGGPGELFF
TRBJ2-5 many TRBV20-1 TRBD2 TGCAGTGCTAGACCTTTACGCGAGCTAGCGGGAGGGACCCAAGAGACCCAGTACTTC CSARPLRELAGGTQETQYF
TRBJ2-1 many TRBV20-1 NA TGCAGTGCTAGGTCGGGGGCATCCTACAATGAGCAGTTCTTC CSARSGASYNEQFF
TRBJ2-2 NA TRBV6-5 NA TGTGCCAGCAGTTCCCGTGCCGCCGGGGAGCTGTTTTTT CASSSRAAGELFF
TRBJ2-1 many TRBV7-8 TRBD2 TGTGCCAGCAACCCGATTCAAATGGGAGGGCGAGAGCAGTTCTTC CASNPIQMGGREQFF
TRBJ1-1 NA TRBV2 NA TGTGCCAGCGGGTCAACCGGTATGAACACTGAAGCTTTCTTT CASGSTGMNTEAFF
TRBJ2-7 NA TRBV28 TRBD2 TGTGCCAGCGGATTAGCGGGAGGGTCCTACGAGCAGTACTTC CASGLAGGSYEQYF
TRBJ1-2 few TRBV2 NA TGTGCCAGCGGGGCAGGGGCCCAATATGGCTACACCTTC CASGAGAQYGYTF
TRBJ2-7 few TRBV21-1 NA TGTGCCAGCAGCCCCCGCTTCCGCCACTTC CASSPRFRHF
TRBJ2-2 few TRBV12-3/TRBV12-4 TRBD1 TGTGCCAGCAGTTTGGGGGCGGCAGGGGGCTTATCCGGGGAGCTGTTTTTT CASSLGAAGGLSGELFF
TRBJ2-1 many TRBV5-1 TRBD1 TGCGCCAGCAGCCCAACAGGGGGCTATGAGCAGTTCTTC CASSPTGGYEQFF
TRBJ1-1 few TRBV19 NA TGTGCCAGTAGTGCGACTCTGGCGGGCACTGAAGCTTTCTTT CASSATLAGTEAFF
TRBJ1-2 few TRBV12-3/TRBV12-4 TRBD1 TGTGCCAGCAGTCTGGGACAGGGGGCTACTAACTATGGCTACACCTTC CASSLGQGATNYGYTF